This T cell receptor (beta chain) came from a study of control samples from healthy donors and cancer patients. The protocol was immunoSEQ multiplex PCR, while the TCRdb copy is restricted to in-frame clones and leaves out a portion. The data show over 100,000 clones, with around nine tenths seen just once and roughly 4.4% held by the top ten. Per germline, CDR1 SGHDT and CDR2 YYEEEE. CDR3 size: 14 residues. After removal of 0 bases from V and 4 bases from J, the junction contained 3 bases not matched to a gene. The rearrangement links TRBV5-6 to TRBJ1-2; 7 nucleotides match TRBD1. This TCR was sampled from a human donor in good health. The donor label of this sample is uncertain. The sample taken for sequencing was blood. The CDR3 spells CASSLDRGVYGYTF. In DNA, the CDR3 is TGTGCCAGCAGCTTGGACAGGGGAGTCTATGGCTACACCTTC.